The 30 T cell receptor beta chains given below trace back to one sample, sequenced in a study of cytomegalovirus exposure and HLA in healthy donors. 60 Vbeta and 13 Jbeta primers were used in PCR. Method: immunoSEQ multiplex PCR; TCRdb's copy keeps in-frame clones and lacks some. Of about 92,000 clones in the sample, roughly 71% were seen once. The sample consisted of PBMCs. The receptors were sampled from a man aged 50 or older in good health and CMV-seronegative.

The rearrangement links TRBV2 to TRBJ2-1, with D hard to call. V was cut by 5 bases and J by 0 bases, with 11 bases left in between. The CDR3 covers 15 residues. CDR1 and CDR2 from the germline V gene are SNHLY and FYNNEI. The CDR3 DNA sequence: TGTGCCAGCAGTTCACAGAGCTTCTCCTACAATGAGCAGTTCTTC. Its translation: CASSSQSFSYNEQFF.

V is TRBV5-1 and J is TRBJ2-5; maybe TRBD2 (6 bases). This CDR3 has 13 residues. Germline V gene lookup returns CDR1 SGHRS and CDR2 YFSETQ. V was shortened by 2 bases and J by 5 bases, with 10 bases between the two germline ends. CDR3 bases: TGCGCCAGCAGCTTATGGGGGAGGGAGACCCAGTACTTC. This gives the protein CASSLWGRETQYF.

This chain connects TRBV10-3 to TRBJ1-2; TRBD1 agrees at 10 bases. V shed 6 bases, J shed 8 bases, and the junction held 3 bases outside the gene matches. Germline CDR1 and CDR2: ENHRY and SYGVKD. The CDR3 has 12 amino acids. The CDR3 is CAIRETGGGYTF. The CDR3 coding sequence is TGTGCCATCAGAGAGACAGGGGGCGGCTACACCTTC.

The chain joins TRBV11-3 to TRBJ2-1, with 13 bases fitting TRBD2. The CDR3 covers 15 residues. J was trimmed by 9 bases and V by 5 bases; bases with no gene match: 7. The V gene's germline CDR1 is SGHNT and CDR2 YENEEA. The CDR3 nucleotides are TGTGCCAGCAGCCCTGGGACTAGCGGGGTGGGTGAGCAGTTCTTC. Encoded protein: CASSPGTSGVGEQFF. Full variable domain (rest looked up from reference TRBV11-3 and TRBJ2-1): EAGVVQSPRYKIIEKKQPVAFWCNPISGHNTLYWYLQNLGQGPELLIRYENEEAVDDSQLPKDRFSAERLKGVDSTLKIQPAELGDSAVYLCASSPGTSGVGEQFFGPGTRLTVL.

This CDR3 is CASSPWGGTDTQYF. The CDR3 nucleotides are TGTGCCAGCAGTCCCTGGGGGGGCACAGATACGCAGTATTTT. The chain combines TRBV27 with TRBJ2-3; maybe TRBD2 (6 bases). This CDR3 has 14 residues. The V gene's germline CDR1 is MNHEY and CDR2 SMNVEV (reference sequence). Trimming left V 5 bases short and J 1 base short, with 10 bases between.

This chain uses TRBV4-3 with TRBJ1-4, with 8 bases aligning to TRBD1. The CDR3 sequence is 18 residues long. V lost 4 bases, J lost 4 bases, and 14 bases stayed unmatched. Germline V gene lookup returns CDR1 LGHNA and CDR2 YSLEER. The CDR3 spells CASSLQPADRDINEKLFF. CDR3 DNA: TGCGCCAGCAGCCTTCAACCAGCGGACAGGGACATTAATGAAAAACTGTTTTTT.

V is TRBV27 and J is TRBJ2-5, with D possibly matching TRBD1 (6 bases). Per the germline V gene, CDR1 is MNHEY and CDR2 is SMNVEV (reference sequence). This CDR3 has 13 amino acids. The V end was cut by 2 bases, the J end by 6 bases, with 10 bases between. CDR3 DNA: TGTGCCAGCAGTTTACAGGGGTCCAAGACCCAGTACTTC. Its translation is CASSLQGSKTQYF.

The CDR3 sequence: CASSSRGENTIYF. As DNA, the CDR3 is TGCGCCAGCAGCTCTCGAGGCGAAAACACCATATATTTT. J is TRBJ1-3 and V is TRBV5-1; no clear D. CDR3 length: 13 residues. V was trimmed by 3 bases and J by 6 bases, leaving 10 bases between them. Per the germline V gene, CDR1 is SGHRS and CDR2 is YFSETQ. Together with reference TRBV5-1 and TRBJ1-3, the CDR3 gives the full variable domain: KAGVTQTPRYLIKTRGQQVTLSCSPISGHRSVSWYQQTPGQGLQFLFEYFSETQRNKGNFPGRFSGRQFSNSRSEMNVSTLELGDSALYLCASSSRGENTIYFGEGSWLTVV.

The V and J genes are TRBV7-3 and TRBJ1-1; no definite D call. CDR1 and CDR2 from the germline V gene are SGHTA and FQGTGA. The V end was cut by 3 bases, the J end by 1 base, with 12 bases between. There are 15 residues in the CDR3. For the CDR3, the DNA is TGTGCCAGCAGCTTGCGGCGGGAAGGGAACACTGAAGCTTTCTTT. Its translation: CASSLRREGNTEAFF.

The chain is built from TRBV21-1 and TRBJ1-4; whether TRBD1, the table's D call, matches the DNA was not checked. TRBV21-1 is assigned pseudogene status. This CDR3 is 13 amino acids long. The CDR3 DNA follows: TGTGCCAGCTTACAGGGGGGCAATGAAAAACTGTTTTTT. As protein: CASLQGGNEKLFF.

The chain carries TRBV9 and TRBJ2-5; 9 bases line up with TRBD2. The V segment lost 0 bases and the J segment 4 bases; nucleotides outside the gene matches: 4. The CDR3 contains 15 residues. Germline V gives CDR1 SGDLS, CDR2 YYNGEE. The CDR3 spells CASSVAASGAETQYF. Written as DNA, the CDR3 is TGTGCCAGCAGCGTAGCGGCTAGCGGGGCAGAGACCCAGTACTTC.

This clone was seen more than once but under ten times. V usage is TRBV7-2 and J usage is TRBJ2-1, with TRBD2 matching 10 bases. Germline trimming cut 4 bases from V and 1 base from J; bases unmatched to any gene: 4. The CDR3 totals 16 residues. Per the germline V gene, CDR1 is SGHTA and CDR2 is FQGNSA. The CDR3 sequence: CASSSGLAVSYNEQFF. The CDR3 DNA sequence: TGTGCCAGCAGCTCTGGACTAGCGGTTTCCTACAATGAGCAGTTCTTC.

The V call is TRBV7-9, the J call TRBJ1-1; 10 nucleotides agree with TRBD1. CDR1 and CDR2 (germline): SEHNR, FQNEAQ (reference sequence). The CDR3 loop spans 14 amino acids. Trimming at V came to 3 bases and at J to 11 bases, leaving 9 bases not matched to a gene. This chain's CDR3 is CASSLGTGDWEAFF. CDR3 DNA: TGTGCCAGCAGCTTGGGGACAGGGGACTGGGAGGCTTTCTTT.

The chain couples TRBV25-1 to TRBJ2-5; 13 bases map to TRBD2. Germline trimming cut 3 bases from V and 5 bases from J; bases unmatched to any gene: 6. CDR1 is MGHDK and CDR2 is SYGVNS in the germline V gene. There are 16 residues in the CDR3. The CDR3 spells CASSEWTSGSGETQYF. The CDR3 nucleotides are TGTGCCAGCAGTGAGTGGACTAGCGGGAGTGGGGAGACCCAGTACTTC.

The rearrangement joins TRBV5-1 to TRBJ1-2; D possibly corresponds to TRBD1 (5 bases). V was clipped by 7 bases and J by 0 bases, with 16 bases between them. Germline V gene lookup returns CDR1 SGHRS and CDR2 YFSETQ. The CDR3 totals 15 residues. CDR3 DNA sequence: TGCGCCAGCGCCCGCGGGACTCCAGCTAACTATGGCTACACCTTC. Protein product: CASARGTPANYGYTF.

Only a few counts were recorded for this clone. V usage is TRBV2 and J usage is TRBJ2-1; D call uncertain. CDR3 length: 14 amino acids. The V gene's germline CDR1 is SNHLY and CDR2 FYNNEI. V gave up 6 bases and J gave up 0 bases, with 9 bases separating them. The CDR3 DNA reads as TGTGCCAGCAGCCCGAGGAGCTCCTACAATGAGCAGTTCTTC. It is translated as CASSPRSSYNEQFF.

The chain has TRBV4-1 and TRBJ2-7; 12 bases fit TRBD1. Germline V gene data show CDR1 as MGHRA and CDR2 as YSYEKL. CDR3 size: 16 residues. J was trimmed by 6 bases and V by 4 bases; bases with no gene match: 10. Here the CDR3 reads CASSPSPGQGAFEQYF. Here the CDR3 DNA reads TGCGCCAGCAGCCCCAGCCCGGGACAGGGGGCGTTCGAGCAGTACTTC.

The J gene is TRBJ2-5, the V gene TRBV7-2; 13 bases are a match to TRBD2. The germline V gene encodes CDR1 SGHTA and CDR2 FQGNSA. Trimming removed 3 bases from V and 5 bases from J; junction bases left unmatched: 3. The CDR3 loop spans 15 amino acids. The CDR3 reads CASSLTSGGWETQYF. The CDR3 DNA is TGTGCCAGCAGCTTGACTAGCGGGGGGTGGGAGACCCAGTACTTC.

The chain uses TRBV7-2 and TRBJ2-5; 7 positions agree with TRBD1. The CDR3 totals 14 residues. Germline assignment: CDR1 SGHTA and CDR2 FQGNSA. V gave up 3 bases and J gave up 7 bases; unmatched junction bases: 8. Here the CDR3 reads CASSFQTGVGTQYF. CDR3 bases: TGTGCCAGCAGCTTTCAAACAGGGGTGGGGACCCAGTACTTC.

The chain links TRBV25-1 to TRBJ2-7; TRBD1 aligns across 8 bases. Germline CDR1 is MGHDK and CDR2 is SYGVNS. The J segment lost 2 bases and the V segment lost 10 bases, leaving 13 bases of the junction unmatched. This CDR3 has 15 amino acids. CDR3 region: CATTKNRGVPYEQYF. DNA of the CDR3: TGTGCCACCACAAAGAACAGGGGGGTTCCCTACGAGCAGTACTTC.

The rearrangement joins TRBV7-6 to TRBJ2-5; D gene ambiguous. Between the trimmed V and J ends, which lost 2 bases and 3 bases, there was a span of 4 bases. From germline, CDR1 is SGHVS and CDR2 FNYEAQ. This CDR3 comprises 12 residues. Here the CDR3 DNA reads TGTGCCAGCAGCTTACAAAAAGAGACCCAGTACTTC. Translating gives CASSLQKETQYF.

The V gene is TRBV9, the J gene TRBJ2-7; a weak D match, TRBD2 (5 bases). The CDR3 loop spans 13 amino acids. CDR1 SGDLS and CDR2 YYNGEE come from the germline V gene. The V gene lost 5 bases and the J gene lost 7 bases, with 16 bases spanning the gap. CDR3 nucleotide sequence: TGTGCCAGCAGTTCGACGGGATCGGGGGAGCAGTACTTC. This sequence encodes CASSSTGSGEQYF. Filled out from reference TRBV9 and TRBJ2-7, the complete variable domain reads DSGVTQTPKHLITATGQRVTLRCSPRSGDLSVYWYQQSLDQGLQFLIQYYNGEERAKGNILERFSAQQFPDLHSELNLSSLELGDSALYFCASSSTGSGEQYFGPGTRLTVT.

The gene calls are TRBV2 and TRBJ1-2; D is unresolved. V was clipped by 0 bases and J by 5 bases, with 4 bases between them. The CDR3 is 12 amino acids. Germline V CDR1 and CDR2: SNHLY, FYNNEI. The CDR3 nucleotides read TGTGCCAGCAGTGAAGCCGGGTATGGCTACACCTTC. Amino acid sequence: CASSEAGYGYTF.

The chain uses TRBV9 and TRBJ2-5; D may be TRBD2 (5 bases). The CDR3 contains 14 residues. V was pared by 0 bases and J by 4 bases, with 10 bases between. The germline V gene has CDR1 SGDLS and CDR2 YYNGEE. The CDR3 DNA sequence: TGTGCCAGCAGCGTAGTGGCTAGCCCAGAGACCCAGTACTTC. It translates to CASSVVASPETQYF.

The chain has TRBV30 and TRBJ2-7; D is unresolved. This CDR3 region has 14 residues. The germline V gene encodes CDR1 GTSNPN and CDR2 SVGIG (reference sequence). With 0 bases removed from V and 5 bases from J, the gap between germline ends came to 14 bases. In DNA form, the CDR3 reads TGTGCCTGGAGTGTACCCACCCTAGGTCACGAGCAGTACTTC. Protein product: CAWSVPTLGHEQYF.

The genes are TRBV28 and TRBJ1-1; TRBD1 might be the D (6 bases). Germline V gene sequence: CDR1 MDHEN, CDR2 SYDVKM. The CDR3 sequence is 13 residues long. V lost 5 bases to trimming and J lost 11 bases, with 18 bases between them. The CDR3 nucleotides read TGTGCCAGCAGTCACGGGACACTCCTAGGGGCTTTCTTT. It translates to CASSHGTLLGAFF.

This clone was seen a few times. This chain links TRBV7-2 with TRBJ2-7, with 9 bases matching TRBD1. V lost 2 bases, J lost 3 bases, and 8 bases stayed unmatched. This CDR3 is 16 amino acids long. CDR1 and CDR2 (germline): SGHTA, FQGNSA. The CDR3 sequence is CASSLRWTGDYYEQYF. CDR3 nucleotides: TGTGCCAGCAGCTTACGTTGGACAGGGGACTACTACGAGCAGTACTTC.

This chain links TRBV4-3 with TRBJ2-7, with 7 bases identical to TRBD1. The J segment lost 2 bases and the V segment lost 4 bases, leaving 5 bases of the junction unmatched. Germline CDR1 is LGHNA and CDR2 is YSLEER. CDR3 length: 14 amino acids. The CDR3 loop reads CASSLGGQAYEQYF. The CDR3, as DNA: TGCGCCAGCAGCCTCGGAGGACAGGCCTACGAGCAGTACTTC.

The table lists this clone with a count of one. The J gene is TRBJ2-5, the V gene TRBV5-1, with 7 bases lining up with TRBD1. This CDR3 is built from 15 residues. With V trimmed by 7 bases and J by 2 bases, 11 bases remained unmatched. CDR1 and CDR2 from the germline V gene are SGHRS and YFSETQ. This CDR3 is CASGKSGTEQETQYF. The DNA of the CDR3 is TGCGCCAGCGGAAAGTCCGGGACAGAGCAAGAGACCCAGTACTTC.

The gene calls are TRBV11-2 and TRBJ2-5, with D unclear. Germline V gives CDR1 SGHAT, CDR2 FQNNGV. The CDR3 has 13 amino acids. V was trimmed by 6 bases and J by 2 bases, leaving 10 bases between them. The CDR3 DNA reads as TGTGCCAGCAGTAGACAAGTTCAAGAGACCCAGTACTTC. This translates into CASSRQVQETQYF.